A selection of T cell receptor beta chains follows, all from one sample in a study of T cells after yellow fever vaccination. Each CDR3 protein is one row after TCRdb ran MiXCR on the 5' RACE reads. This sample carries over 300,000 distinct CDR3 sequences, approximately 3.9% of them seen once, and the ten largest clones take less than 25%. The sequences come from PBMCs, collected on the day of the yellow fever booster vaccination. Every receptor here comes from a man aged 18-30 years who received the YFV17D yellow fever vaccine. Each CDR3 is given with its conserved first and last residue. A D gene is named only where the DNA matches it firmly. Clone size is not always given. Where it is, it says once, few, many or a class for expanded clones.

V	size	D	length	J	CDR3	DNA
TRBV4-1	many	TRBD2	18	TRBJ2-1	CASSHPGASGGAYNEQFF	TGCGCCAGCAGCCACCCTGGGGCTAGCGGGGGGGCGTACAATGAGCAGTTCTTC
TRBV7-2	many	.	13	TRBJ1-5	CASSLSGNQPQHF	TGTGCCAGCAGCTTATCCGGCAATCAGCCCCAGCATTTT
TRBV10-3	many	.	14	TRBJ2-5	CAISEQGSQETQYF	TGTGCCATCAGTGAACAGGGAAGCCAAGAGACCCAGTACTTC
TRBV20-1	many	.	15	TRBJ2-1	CSANKGPAAYNEQFF	TGCAGTGCTAATAAGGGGCCGGCTGCCTACAATGAGCAGTTCTTC
TRBV5-1	many	.	13	TRBJ2-1	CASSPRVWDEQFF	TGCGCCAGCAGCCCTAGGGTCTGGGATGAGCAGTTCTTC
TRBV6-5	.	.	17	TRBJ1-1	CASSRQPPGHDRTEAFF	TGTGCCAGCAGCCGCCAACCACCGGGCCACGATCGCACTGAAGCTTTCTTT
TRBV5-1	many	.	17	TRBJ2-1	CASSLGGGDSSYNEQFF	TGCGCCAGCAGCTTGGGTGGGGGGGACAGCTCCTACAATGAGCAGTTCTTC
TRBV14	few	.	21	TRBJ1-5	CASSQEPKSPGVPFSNQPQHF	TGTGCCAGCAGCCAAGAGCCTAAATCCCCGGGGGTACCCTTTAGCAATCAGCCCCAGCATTTT
TRBV6-5	many	.	13	TRBJ1-3	CASSYSGGNTIYF	TGTGCCAGCAGTTACTCAGGGGGAAACACCATATATTTT
TRBV14	many	TRBD1	14	TRBJ1-2	CASSSGTGDYGYTF	TGTGCCAGCAGCTCCGGGACAGGGGACTATGGCTACACCTTC
TRBV10-1	few	TRBD1	14	TRBJ2-7	CASSERTGGYEQYF	TGCGCCAGCAGTGAGAGGACAGGGGGCTACGAGCAGTACTTC
TRBV28	few	.	16	TRBJ1-5	CASSLVWRSVNQPQHF	TGTGCCAGCAGTTTAGTTTGGCGGAGTGTCAATCAGCCCCAGCATTTT
TRBV20-1	many	TRBD2	14	TRBJ2-5	CSARTSGVRGTQYF	TGCAGTGCTAGGACTAGCGGGGTCCGTGGGACCCAGTACTTC
TRBV13	.	.	15	TRBJ2-7	CASSWGRKTRYEQYF	TGTGCCAGTTCTTGGGGGAGGAAGACCCGATACGAGCAGTACTTC
TRBV4-1	many	.	16	TRBJ2-7	CASSQDRVGREYEQYF	TGCGCCAGCAGCCAAGATAGGGTGGGCAGGGAGTACGAGCAGTACTTC
TRBV18	.	TRBD2	13	TRBJ2-5	CASLRGEQETQYF	TGTGCCAGCCTTCGGGGGGAACAAGAGACCCAGTACTTC
TRBV20-1	.	.	12	TRBJ1-2	CSAETGSYGYTF	TGCAGTGCGGAAACAGGGTCCTATGGCTACACCTTC
TRBV13	.	TRBD2	18	TRBJ2-5	CASSWLAGTPGTQETQYF	TGTGCCAGCAGCTGGTTAGCGGGGACACCGGGAACCCAAGAGACCCAGTACTTC
TRBV5-1	.	TRBD2	16	TRBJ2-3	CASSLVGRRGTDTQYF	TGCGCCAGCAGCTTGGTAGGGCGGCGGGGGACTGATACGCAGTATTTT
TRBV5-1	few	.	16	TRBJ1-6	CASSLVRPSQGSPLHF	TGCGCCAGCAGCTTGGTTCGGCCGTCGCAGGGGTCACCCCTCCACTTT
TRBV11-2	many	.	14	TRBJ2-7	CASSLGPGSYEQYF	TGTGCCAGCAGCTTAGGTCCGGGGAGCTACGAGCAGTACTTC
TRBV7-9	many	.	16	TRBJ2-2	CASSETRDRPWGELFF	TGTGCCAGCAGCGAGACTCGGGACCGGCCCTGGGGGGAGCTGTTTTTT
TRBV5-1	.	.	14	TRBJ2-3	CASSPAVSTDTQYF	TGCGCCAGCAGCCCAGCGGTCAGCACAGATACGCAGTATTTT
TRBV7-9	.	.	13	TRBJ1-1	CASSLTDGTEAFF	TGTGCCAGCAGCTTGACCGATGGCACTGAAGCTTTCTTT
TRBV4-2	.	.	15	TRBJ2-5	CASSQGVGVQETQYF	TGTGCCAGCAGCCAAGGGGTTGGGGTCCAAGAGACCCAGTACTTC
TRBV7-9	.	TRBD1	15	TRBJ1-3	CASSPGQGKGNTIYF	TGTGCCAGCAGCCCGGGACAGGGGAAAGGAAACACCATATATTTT
TRBV6-1	few	.	17	TRBJ1-6	CASSELRRSGALKPLHF	TGTGCCAGCAGTGAACTTCGCCGTTCAGGAGCTTTAAAACCCCTCCACTTT
TRBV11-2	many	.	13	TRBJ2-1	CASSTGMLNEQFF	TGTGCCAGCAGTACAGGGATGTTGAATGAGCAGTTCTTC
TRBV12-3/TRBV12-4	.	.	12	TRBJ2-5	CASSLDPSTQYF	TGTGCCAGCAGTTTAGACCCTTCGACCCAGTACTTC
TRBV20-1	many	.	16	TRBJ1-2	CSARDPLTALDYGYTF	TGCAGTGCTAGAGATCCTTTGACCGCGCTCGACTATGGCTACACCTTC
TRBV10-3	many	TRBD1	14	TRBJ2-5	CAIREDRGQETQYF	TGTGCCATCAGGGAAGACAGGGGGCAAGAGACCCAGTACTTC
TRBV20-1	few	.	16	TRBJ2-6	CSARRDGHSGANVLTF	TGCAGTGCTAGGCGGGACGGGCACTCTGGGGCCAACGTCCTGACTTTC
TRBV5-6	many	.	16	TRBJ2-3	CASSLAGLALTDTQYF	TGTGCCAGCAGCTTGGCGGGGCTAGCGCTCACAGATACGCAGTATTTT
TRBV27	many	TRBD2	18	TRBJ2-3	CASSLIYTSSGGTDTQYF	TGTGCCAGCAGTTTAATCTATACCTCCAGCGGGGGGACAGATACGCAGTATTTT
TRBV20-1	.	.	13	TRBJ1-1	CSASRDPNTEAFF	TGCAGTGCTAGTAGGGATCCGAACACTGAAGCTTTCTTT
TRBV7-2	many	.	14	TRBJ1-1	CASSFVWLNTEAFF	TGTGCCAGCAGCTTTGTCTGGCTGAACACTGAAGCTTTCTTT
TRBV7-8	.	.	15	TRBJ2-5	CASSLERGTIETQYF	TGTGCCAGCAGCTTAGAACGGGGGACGATTGAGACCCAGTACTTC
TRBV7-9	.	.	15	TRBJ2-3	CASSLPLKDTDTQYF	TGTGCCAGCAGCTTACCCCTCAAAGACACAGATACGCAGTATTTT
TRBV9	.	.	17	TRBJ1-1	CASSVQTGANYATEAFF	TGTGCCAGCAGCGTCCAAACGGGGGCCAACTATGCGACTGAAGCTTTCTTT
TRBV5-4	.	.	13	TRBJ2-5	CASSWQGEETQYF	TGTGCCAGCAGCTGGCAGGGAGAAGAGACCCAGTACTTC
TRBV4-1	few	TRBD1	16	TRBJ1-2	CASSQVLGQGAFGYTF	TGCGCCAGCAGCCAAGTCCTGGGACAGGGGGCTTTTGGCTACACCTTC
TRBV20-1	few	.	15	TRBJ2-1	CSARRGTSSYNEQFF	TGCAGTGCTAGGAGAGGGACGAGCTCCTACAATGAGCAGTTCTTC